This T cell receptor beta chain stems from a study of blood T cell repertoires in COVID-19. At the level of the study: There were acute and convalescent COVID-19 samples, and they came from the United States, Italy and Spain.

There are 17 residues in the CDR3. Produced via immunoSEQ multiplex PCR; TCRdb's table is partial and in-frame only. The sample lists about 400,000 clones, around 92% occurring once. Residents of about two dozen US areas, aged about 18 to 95 years, made up the participants. Each participant's cohort was designated according to participant-reported clinical history. This TCR derives from a woman under 40 who had recovered from COVID-19. Input material: PBMCs or T cells enriched from blood (not recorded which). This chain joins TRBV21-1 and TRBJ1-1. TRBV21-1 is termed a pseudogene. CDR3 loop: CASSVDTSGIDGTEAFF. CDR3 nucleotides: TGTGCCAGCAGCGTAGATACCTCCGGTATAGATGGTACTGAAGCTTTCTTT.